One and the same sample provided the 26 T cell receptor beta chains below, sequenced in a study of synovial regulatory T cells in juvenile arthritis. Method: immunoSEQ multiplex PCR; TCRdb's copy keeps in-frame clones and lacks some. This table lists roughly 9,200 clones. Sequenced: Treg cells from blood. Subset defined: remaining (HLA-DR-negative) circulating blood Treg cells. The receptor set was obtained from a donor aged 2-30 years with juvenile idiopathic arthritis.

This chain connects TRBV6-1 to TRBJ2-2; there is no DNA to check the TCRdb D call of TRBD1. From germline, CDR1 is MNHNS and CDR2 SASEGT. CDR3 size: 15 residues. Only the protein is on record. CDR3 protein: CASSENGQQTGELFF.

The rearrangement joins TRBV27 to TRBJ1-4; with no DNA, the TCRdb D assignment of TRBD1 cannot be verified. Germline lookup yields CDR1 MNHEY and CDR2 SMNVEV (reference sequence). This CDR3 contains 14 residues. A DNA sequence was not provided. CDR3 amino acids: CASSPDRTGWKLFF.

The chain recombines TRBV5-1 with TRBJ2-3; TCRdb outputs TRBD1, but without DNA this stays unchecked. CDR3 length: 14 residues. No DNA sequence was recorded. The V gene's germline CDR1 is SGHRS and CDR2 YFSETQ. The CDR3 loop is CASSPDSLTDTQYF.

The genes are TRBV6-5 and TRBJ2-7; there is no DNA to check the TCRdb D call of TRBD1. From germline, CDR1 is MNHEY and CDR2 SVGAGI. The CDR3 runs to 14 residues. No nucleotide data were recorded. CDR3 sequence: CASRPGTGPYEQYF.

CDR3 loop: CASSLTVNNEQFF. The chain couples TRBV4-1 to TRBJ2-1; the D call of TRBD1 rests on TCRdb alone, since no DNA is present to check it. Germline CDR1 reads MGHRA; CDR2 reads YSYEKL. The CDR3 is made up of 13 amino acids. There is no recorded DNA.

This rearrangement joins TRBV5-6 to TRBJ2-7. The CDR3 has 11 amino acids. DNA is not recorded here. Germline lookup yields CDR1 SGHDT and CDR2 YYEEEE. CDR3 sequence reads: CASSYGPEKYF.

The chain carries TRBV7-2 and TRBJ1-4; no DNA is available, so the TRBD1 call from TCRdb remains unchecked. Germline V gene data show CDR1 as SGHTA and CDR2 as FQGNSA. The CDR3 loop spans 14 amino acids. A DNA sequence was not provided. The CDR3 reads CASSLGGRGEKLFF. The full variable domain, in which reference TRBV7-2 and TRBJ1-4 provide the parts outside the CDR3, is GAGVSQSPSNKVTEKGKDVELRCDPISGHTALYWYRQSLGQGLEFLIYFQGNSAPDKSGLPSDRFSAERTGGSVSTLTIQRTQQEDSAVYLCASSLGGRGEKLFFGSGTQLSVL.

The chain joins TRBV19 to TRBJ2-2; TCRdb's D call of TRBD2 is untestable without DNA. The germline gives CDR1 LNHDA, CDR2 SQIVND (reference sequence). The length of the CDR3 is 17 residues. No DNA sequence was recorded. This CDR3 reads CASSTLAGAGNTGELFF.

The chain is built from TRBV7-2 and TRBJ2-1; the TRBD1 assignment by TCRdb is unverifiable without DNA. The CDR3 has 14 residues. The DNA is unrecorded. CDR1 is SGHTA, CDR2 FQGNSA, per germline. CDR3 sequence reads: CASNRGISYNEQFF.

This clone registers medium-sized by frequency. The V and J genes are TRBV28 and TRBJ1-3. CDR1 and CDR2 from the germline V gene are MDHEN and SYDVKM. CDR3 length: 16 amino acids. Only the protein is on record. CDR3 loop: CASSLFRVYSGNTIYF.

The genes are TRBV7-2 and TRBJ2-7; the TCRdb call, TRBD2, lacks DNA for checking. This CDR3 has 17 residues. No DNA is listed. CDR1 SGHTA and CDR2 FQGNSA come from the germline V gene. CDR3 sequence reads: CASSLVLTAGGPDEQYF.

V is TRBV27 and J is TRBJ1-5; absent DNA, TCRdb's TRBD1 call cannot be checked. The CDR3 contains 15 residues. There is no recorded DNA. From germline, CDR1 is MNHEY and CDR2 SMNVEV (reference sequence). The CDR3 spells CASSWAPGQKQPQHF.

This clone is called medium-sized based on its frequency. This chain uses TRBV2 with TRBJ1-3. The CDR3 has 16 amino acids. No DNA has been recorded. Germline V lookup: CDR1 SNHLY, CDR2 FYNNEI. This CDR3 reads CASSDSGPISGNTIYF.

This chain uses TRBV6-5 with TRBJ1-5. From germline, CDR1 is MNHEY and CDR2 SVGAGI. The CDR3 runs 16 residues. DNA is not on record. The CDR3 region is CASSYDRGRHRPPQHF.

The chain uses TRBV7-6 and TRBJ2-7; TCRdb outputs TRBD2, but without DNA this stays unchecked. Germline CDR1 reads SGHVS; CDR2 reads FNYEAQ. The CDR3 has 15 residues. The DNA is unrecorded. CDR3 sequence reads: CASSLTGTSGSEQYF.

This chain connects TRBV27 to TRBJ1-2; TCRdb proposes TRBD1, but this gene call is untestable without DNA. Germline CDR1 MNHEY, CDR2 SMNVEV (reference sequence). The CDR3 runs to 13 residues. No DNA accompanies this entry. The CDR3 here is CASSIQGAYGYTF.

This CDR3 is CASSWAGSNTEAFF. V gene TRBV5-1 combines with J gene TRBJ1-1. Germline-derived CDR1 and CDR2 are SGHRS and YFSETQ. CDR3 length: 14 residues. The DNA sequence is not available.

V gene TRBV6-1 combines with J gene TRBJ2-2; TCRdb calls TRBD2, which cannot be checked without DNA. Germline CDR1 reads MNHNS; CDR2 reads SASEGT. The length of the CDR3 is 15 residues. No DNA sequence was recorded. The CDR3 is CASTSGNPVTGELFF.

The chain uses TRBV6-1 and TRBJ1-1; TCRdb proposes TRBD1, but this gene call is untestable without DNA. CDR1 is MNHNS and CDR2 is SASEGT in the germline V gene. The CDR3 spans 11 residues. No nucleotide data were recorded. CDR3 amino acids: CASPGLTEAFF.

The chain uses TRBV6-1 and TRBJ1-5; TCRdb calls TRBD1, which cannot be checked without DNA. Germline-derived CDR1 and CDR2 are MNHNS and SASEGT. The CDR3 has 17 amino acids. No coding sequence is recorded. The CDR3 spells CASSGDRGRIIDQPQHF.

V gene TRBV11-2 combines with J gene TRBJ2-7; TCRdb indicates TRBD2, and absent DNA this call remains unverified. The CDR3 totals 13 residues. The DNA is unrecorded. The germline CDR1 and CDR2 sequences are SGHAT and FQNNGV. The CDR3: CASSSSVAGEQYF.

V usage is TRBV7-9 and J usage is TRBJ1-5; TCRdb selects TRBD1, and the lack of DNA leaves this call unchecked. This CDR3 has 14 residues. The DNA sequence is not available. The germline gives CDR1 SEHNR, CDR2 FQNEAQ (reference sequence). The CDR3 loop reads CASSSGQGTQPQHF.

V gene TRBV5-1 combines with J gene TRBJ1-2; the D gene TCRdb calls, TRBD1, cannot be checked with no DNA. From germline, CDR1 is SGHRS and CDR2 YFSETQ. The CDR3 extends over 14 amino acids. The DNA is not on file. CDR3 protein: CASSPFRENYGYTF.

The chain has TRBV29-1 and TRBJ2-1; the D call from TCRdb, TRBD2, cannot be confirmed without DNA. Germline CDR1 is SQVTM and CDR2 is ANQGSEA. The CDR3 has 14 amino acids. No DNA has been recorded. The chain's CDR3 is CSVGSGRVYNEQFF.

The chain recombines TRBV27 with TRBJ1-5. The CDR3 covers 17 residues. DNA is not recorded here. Germline V gives CDR1 MNHEY, CDR2 SMNVEV (reference sequence). The chain's CDR3 is CASSLGGQVGSNQPQHF.

V gene TRBV5-1 combines with J gene TRBJ1-1. This CDR3 has 12 amino acids. DNA was not recorded. The V gene's germline CDR1 is SGHRS and CDR2 YFSETQ. The chain's CDR3 is CASSVGNTEAFF.